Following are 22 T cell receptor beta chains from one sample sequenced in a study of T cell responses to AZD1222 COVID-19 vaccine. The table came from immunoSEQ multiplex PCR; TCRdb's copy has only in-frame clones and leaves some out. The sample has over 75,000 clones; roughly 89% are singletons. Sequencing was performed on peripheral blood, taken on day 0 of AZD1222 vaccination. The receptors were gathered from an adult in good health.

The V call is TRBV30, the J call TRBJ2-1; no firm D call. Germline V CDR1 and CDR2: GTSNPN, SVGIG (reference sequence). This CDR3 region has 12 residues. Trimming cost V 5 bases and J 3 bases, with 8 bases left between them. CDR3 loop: CAWGRIYNEQFF. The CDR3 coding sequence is TGTGCCTGGGGCCGGATCTACAATGAGCAGTTCTTC.

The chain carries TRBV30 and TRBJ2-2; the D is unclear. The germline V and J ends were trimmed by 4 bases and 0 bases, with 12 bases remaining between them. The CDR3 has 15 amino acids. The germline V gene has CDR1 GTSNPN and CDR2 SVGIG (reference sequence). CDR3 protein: CAWKLVGANTGELFF. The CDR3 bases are TGTGCCTGGAAATTGGTTGGAGCGAACACCGGGGAGCTGTTTTTT. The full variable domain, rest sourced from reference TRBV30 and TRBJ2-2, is SQTIHQWPATLVQPVGSPLSLECTVEGTSNPNLYWYRQAAGRGLQLLFYSVGIGQISSEVPQNLSASRPQDRQFILSSKKLLLSDSGFYLCAWKLVGANTGELFFGEGSRLTVL.

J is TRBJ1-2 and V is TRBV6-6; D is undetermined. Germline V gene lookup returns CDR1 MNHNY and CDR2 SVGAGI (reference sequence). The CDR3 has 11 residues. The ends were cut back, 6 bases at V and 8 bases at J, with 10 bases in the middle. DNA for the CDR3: TGTGCCAGCAGCCCGTTCGTAGGCTACACCTTC. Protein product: CASSPFVGYTF.

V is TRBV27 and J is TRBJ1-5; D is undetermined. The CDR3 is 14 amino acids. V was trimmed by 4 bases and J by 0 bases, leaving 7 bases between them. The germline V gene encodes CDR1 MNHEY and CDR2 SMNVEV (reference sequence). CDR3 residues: CASSSRNSNQPQHF. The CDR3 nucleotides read TGTGCCAGCAGTTCGAGAAATAGCAATCAGCCCCAGCATTTT.

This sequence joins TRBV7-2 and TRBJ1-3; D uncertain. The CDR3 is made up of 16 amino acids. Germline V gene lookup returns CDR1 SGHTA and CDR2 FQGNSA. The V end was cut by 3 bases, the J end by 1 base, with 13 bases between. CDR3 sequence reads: CASSFGWAGSGNTIYF. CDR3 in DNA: TGTGCCAGCAGCTTCGGGTGGGCTGGGTCTGGAAACACCATATATTTT. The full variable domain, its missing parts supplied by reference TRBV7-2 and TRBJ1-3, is GAGVSQSPSNKVTEKGKDVELRCDPISGHTALYWYRQSLGQGLEFLIYFQGNSAPDKSGLPSDRFSAERTGGSVSTLTIQRTQQEDSAVYLCASSFGWAGSGNTIYFGEGSWLTVV.

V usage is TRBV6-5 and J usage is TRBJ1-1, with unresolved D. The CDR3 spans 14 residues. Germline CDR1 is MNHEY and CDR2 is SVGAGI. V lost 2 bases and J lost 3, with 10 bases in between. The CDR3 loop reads CASSYREKYTEAFF. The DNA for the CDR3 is TGTGCCAGCAGTTACAGGGAGAAGTACACTGAAGCTTTCTTT.

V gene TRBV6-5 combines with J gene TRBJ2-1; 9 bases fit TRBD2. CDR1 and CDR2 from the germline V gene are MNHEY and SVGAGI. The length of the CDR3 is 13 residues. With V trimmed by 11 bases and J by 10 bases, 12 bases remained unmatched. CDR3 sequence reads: CASRAAGGFEQFF. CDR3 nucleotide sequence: TGTGCCTCCCGGGCGGCGGGAGGGTTCGAGCAGTTCTTC.

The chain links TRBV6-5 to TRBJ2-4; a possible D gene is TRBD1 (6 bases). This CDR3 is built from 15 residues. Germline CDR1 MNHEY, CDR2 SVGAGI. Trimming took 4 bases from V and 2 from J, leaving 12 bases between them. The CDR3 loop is CASSFTTGSKNIQYF. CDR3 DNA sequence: TGTGCCAGCAGTTTCACAACAGGGTCCAAAAACATTCAGTACTTC.

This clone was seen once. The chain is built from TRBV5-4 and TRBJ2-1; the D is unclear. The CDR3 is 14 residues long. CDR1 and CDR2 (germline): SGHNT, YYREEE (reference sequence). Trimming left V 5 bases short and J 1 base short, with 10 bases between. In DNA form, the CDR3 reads TGTGCCAGCAGTTCCCCGGATTCCTACAATGAGCAGTTCTTC. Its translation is CASSSPDSYNEQFF.

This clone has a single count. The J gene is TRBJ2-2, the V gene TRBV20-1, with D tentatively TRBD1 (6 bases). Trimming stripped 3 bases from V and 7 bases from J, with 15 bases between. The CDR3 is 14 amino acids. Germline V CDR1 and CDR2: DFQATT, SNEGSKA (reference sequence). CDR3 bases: TGCAGTGCTAGTGACTCAGGGGCGGGCGGGGAGCTGTTTTTT. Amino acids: CSASDSGAGGELFF.

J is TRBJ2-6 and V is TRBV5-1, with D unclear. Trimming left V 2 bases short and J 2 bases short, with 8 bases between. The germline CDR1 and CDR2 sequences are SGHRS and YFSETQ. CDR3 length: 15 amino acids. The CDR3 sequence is CASSFDMPGANVLTF. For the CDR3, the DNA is TGCGCCAGCAGCTTTGACATGCCTGGGGCCAACGTCCTGACTTTC. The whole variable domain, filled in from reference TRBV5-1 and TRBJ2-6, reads KAGVTQTPRYLIKTRGQQVTLSCSPISGHRSVSWYQQTPGQGLQFLFEYFSETQRNKGNFPGRFSGRQFSNSRSEMNVSTLELGDSALYLCASSFDMPGANVLTFGAGSRLTVL.

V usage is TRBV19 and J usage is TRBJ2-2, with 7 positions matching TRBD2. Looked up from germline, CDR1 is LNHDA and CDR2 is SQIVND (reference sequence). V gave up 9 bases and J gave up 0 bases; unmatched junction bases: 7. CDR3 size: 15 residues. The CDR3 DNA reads TGTGCCAGCACAACTAGCGCCGCGAACACCGGGGAGCTGTTTTTT. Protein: CASTTSAANTGELFF.

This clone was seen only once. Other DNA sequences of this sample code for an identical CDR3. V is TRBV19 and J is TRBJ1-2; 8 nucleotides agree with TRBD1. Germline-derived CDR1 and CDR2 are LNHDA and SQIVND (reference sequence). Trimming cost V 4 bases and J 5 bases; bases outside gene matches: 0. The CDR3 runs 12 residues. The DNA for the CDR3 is TGTGCCAGTAGTAGACAGGGGTATGGCTACACCTTC. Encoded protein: CASSRQGYGYTF.

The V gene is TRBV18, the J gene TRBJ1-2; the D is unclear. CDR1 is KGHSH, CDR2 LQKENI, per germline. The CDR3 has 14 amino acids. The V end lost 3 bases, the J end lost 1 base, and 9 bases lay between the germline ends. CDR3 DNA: TGTGCCAGCTCACCCGAGCGGCTTAACTATGGCTACACCTTC. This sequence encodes CASSPERLNYGYTF.

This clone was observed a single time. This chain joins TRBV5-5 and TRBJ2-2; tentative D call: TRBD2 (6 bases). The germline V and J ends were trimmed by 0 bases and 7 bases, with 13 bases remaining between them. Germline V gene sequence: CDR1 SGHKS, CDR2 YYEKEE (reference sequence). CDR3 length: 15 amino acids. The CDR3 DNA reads TGTGCCAGCAGCTTGGTGCGGGGTAGTGGCGGGGAGCTGTTTTTT. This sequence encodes CASSLVRGSGGELFF.

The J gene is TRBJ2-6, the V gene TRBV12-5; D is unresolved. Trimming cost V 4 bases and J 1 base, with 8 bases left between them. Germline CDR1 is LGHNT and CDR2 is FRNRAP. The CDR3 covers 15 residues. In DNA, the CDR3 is TGTGCTAGTGGTTACAGTGGTTCTGGGGCCAACGTCCTGACTTTC. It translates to CASGYSGSGANVLTF.

In DNA form, the CDR3 reads TGCGCCAGCAGCCAAGCACAGGGGGGTAGCTATGGCTACACCTTC. Translated: CASSQAQGGSYGYTF. The V call is TRBV4-1, the J call TRBJ1-2; 8 bases are a match to TRBD1. The CDR3 consists of 15 residues. The trim removed 1 base at V and 4 bases at J, leaving 5 bases unmatched. The V gene's germline CDR1 is MGHRA and CDR2 YSYEKL.

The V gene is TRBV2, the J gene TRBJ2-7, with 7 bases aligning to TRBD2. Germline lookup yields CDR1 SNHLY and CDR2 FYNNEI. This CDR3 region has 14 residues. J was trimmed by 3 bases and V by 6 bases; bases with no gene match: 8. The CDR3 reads CASREGGPRYEQYF. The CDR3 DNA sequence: TGTGCCAGCAGGGAGGGAGGGCCCCGCTACGAGCAGTACTTC.

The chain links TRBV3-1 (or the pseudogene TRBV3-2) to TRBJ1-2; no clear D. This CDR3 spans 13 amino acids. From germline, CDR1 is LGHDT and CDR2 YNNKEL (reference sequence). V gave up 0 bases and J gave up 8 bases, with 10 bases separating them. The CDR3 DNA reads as TGTGCCAGCAGCCAAGATCCCGGATCCGGCTACACCTTC. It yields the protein CASSQDPGSGYTF.

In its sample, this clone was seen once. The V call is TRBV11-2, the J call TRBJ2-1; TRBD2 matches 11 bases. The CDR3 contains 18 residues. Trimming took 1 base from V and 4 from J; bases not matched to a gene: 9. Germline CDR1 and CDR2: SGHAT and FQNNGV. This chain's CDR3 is CASSLVYLAGGRYNEQFF. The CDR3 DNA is TGTGCCAGCAGCTTAGTATACCTAGCGGGAGGAAGGTACAATGAGCAGTTCTTC.

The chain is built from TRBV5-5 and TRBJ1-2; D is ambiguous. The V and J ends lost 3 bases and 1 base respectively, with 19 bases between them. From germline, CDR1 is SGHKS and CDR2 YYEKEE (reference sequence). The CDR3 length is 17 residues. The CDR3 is CASSSQMYVSVNYGYTF. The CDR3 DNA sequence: TGTGCCAGCAGCTCCCAGATGTATGTTAGCGTTAACTATGGCTACACCTTC.

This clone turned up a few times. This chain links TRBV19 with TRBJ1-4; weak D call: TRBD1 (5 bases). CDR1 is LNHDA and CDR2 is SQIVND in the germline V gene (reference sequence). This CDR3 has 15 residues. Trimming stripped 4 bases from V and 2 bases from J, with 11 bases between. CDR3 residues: CASSTQGTTNEKLFF. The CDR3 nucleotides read TGTGCCAGTAGTACGCAGGGTACGACTAATGAAAAACTGTTTTTT.